The rows below give T cell receptor beta chains drawn from one sample of a study of response to subunit inactivated influenza vaccine. Each CDR3 protein gets one entry after TCRdb re-called the RT-PCR reads with MiXCR. The sample gives about 780,000 distinct CDR3 sequences, about a fifth of which show up once; 11% is in the top ten. Sequenced material: PBMCs from blood, taken 5 days after vaccination. These receptors were collected from a man aged 50 to 59 who received an inactivated influenza vaccine. Each CDR3 is given with its conserved first and last residue. Each record gives: J gene, V gene, clone size, D gene, CDR3 protein, CDR3 DNA. A D gene is named only where the DNA matches it firmly. Rows may omit the clone size; those that give it use once, few, many or a size class.

j_gene: TRBJ2-3
v_gene: TRBV12-3/TRBV12-4
abundance: few
d_gene: -
CDR3aa: CASILYPSSSTDTQYF
CDR3nt: TGTGCCAGCATTCTTTACCCGTCAAGCTCCACAGATACGCAGTATTTT

j_gene: TRBJ2-1
v_gene: TRBV12-3/TRBV12-4
abundance: few
d_gene: TRBD2
CDR3aa: CASTNSGRLHEQFF
CDR3nt: TGTGCCAGCACCAATAGCGGGAGGCTTCATGAGCAGTTCTTC

j_gene: TRBJ2-1
v_gene: TRBV3-1
abundance: -
d_gene: -
CDR3aa: CASSQDWAYEQFF
CDR3nt: TGTGCCAGCAGCCAAGATTGGGCGTATGAGCAGTTCTTC

j_gene: TRBJ2-6
v_gene: TRBV20-1
abundance: -
d_gene: -
CDR3aa: CSASGGDSGANVLTF
CDR3nt: TGCAGTGCTAGCGGTGGCGACTCTGGGGCCAACGTCCTGACTTTC

j_gene: TRBJ2-4
v_gene: TRBV20-1
abundance: -
d_gene: -
CDR3aa: CSARTARSSVAKNIQYF
CDR3nt: TGCAGTGCTAGAACTGCTCGGTCTTCGGTAGCCAAAAACATTCAGTACTTC

j_gene: TRBJ2-2
v_gene: TRBV20-1
abundance: many
d_gene: -
CDR3aa: CSARSDTGELFF
CDR3nt: TGCAGTGCTAGGTCCGACACCGGGGAGCTGTTTTTT

j_gene: TRBJ2-1
v_gene: TRBV7-7
abundance: -
d_gene: -
CDR3aa: CASSPRPSSYNEQFF
CDR3nt: TGTGCCAGCAGCCCTAGGCCGAGCTCCTACAATGAGCAGTTCTTC

j_gene: TRBJ1-2
v_gene: TRBV20-1
abundance: -
d_gene: -
CDR3aa: CSASRQDYGYTF
CDR3nt: TGCAGTGCAAGTCGACAGGACTATGGCTACACCTTC

j_gene: TRBJ1-1
v_gene: TRBV6-5
abundance: many
d_gene: -
CDR3aa: CASSTPAQGHPEAFF
CDR3nt: TGTGCCAGCAGTACTCCTGCCCAAGGGCATCCGGAAGCTTTCTTT

j_gene: TRBJ2-3
v_gene: TRBV29-1
abundance: few
d_gene: TRBD2
CDR3aa: CSVEDRIAGGSTDTQYF
CDR3nt: TGCAGCGTTGAAGACCGGATAGCGGGGGGTAGCACAGATACGCAGTATTTT

j_gene: TRBJ2-3
v_gene: TRBV24-1
abundance: -
d_gene: -
CDR3aa: CATSDPGTRGSQKYF
CDR3nt: TGTGCCACCAGTGACCCCGGGACCCGCGGGTCCCAGAAGTATTTT

j_gene: TRBJ2-4
v_gene: TRBV27
abundance: -
d_gene: -
CDR3aa: CASRPGLIKNIQYF
CDR3nt: TGTGCCAGCAGGCCGGGACTTATAAAAAACATTCAGTACTTC

j_gene: TRBJ2-1
v_gene: TRBV6-2/TRBV6-3
abundance: -
d_gene: TRBD1
CDR3aa: CASSYPPFRDRASYNEQFF
CDR3nt: TGTGCCAGCAGTTACCCCCCTTTCAGGGACAGGGCGTCCTACAATGAGCAGTTCTTC

j_gene: TRBJ2-7
v_gene: TRBV20-1
abundance: -
d_gene: -
CDR3aa: CSARARWISSYEQYF
CDR3nt: TGCAGTGCTAGAGCAAGGTGGATATCCTCCTACGAGCAGTACTTC

j_gene: TRBJ2-7
v_gene: TRBV20-1
abundance: few
d_gene: -
CDR3aa: CSARSEGGEQYF
CDR3nt: TGCAGTGCTAGATCAGAGGGGGGCGAGCAGTACTTC

j_gene: TRBJ2-5
v_gene: TRBV7-2
abundance: few
d_gene: -
CDR3aa: CASSTPRTIGTQYF
CDR3nt: TGTGCCAGCAGCACACCTCGGACGATAGGGACCCAGTACTTC

j_gene: TRBJ2-5
v_gene: TRBV20-1
abundance: -
d_gene: -
CDR3aa: CSAKTPDYQETQYF
CDR3nt: TGCAGTGCTAAAACACCCGACTACCAAGAGACCCAGTACTTC

j_gene: TRBJ2-7
v_gene: TRBV7-2
abundance: -
d_gene: TRBD1
CDR3aa: CASSLIRDRSHEQYF
CDR3nt: TGTGCCAGCAGCCTGATCCGGGACAGGTCCCACGAGCAGTACTTC

j_gene: TRBJ1-2
v_gene: TRBV12-3/TRBV12-4
abundance: -
d_gene: -
CDR3aa: CASTPKGRGGYTF
CDR3nt: TGTGCCAGCACCCCGAAGGGGCGGGGGGGCTACACCTTC

j_gene: TRBJ2-1
v_gene: TRBV20-1
abundance: few
d_gene: -
CDR3aa: CSAQTPGLYNEQFF
CDR3nt: TGCAGTGCGCAAACCCCGGGACTTTACAATGAGCAGTTCTTC

j_gene: TRBJ1-6
v_gene: TRBV20-1
abundance: many
d_gene: TRBD1
CDR3aa: CSARAGGDTHNSPLHF
CDR3nt: TGCAGTGCTAGAGCAGGGGGCGATACCCATAATTCACCCCTCCACTTT

j_gene: TRBJ1-2
v_gene: TRBV10-3
abundance: -
d_gene: TRBD1
CDR3aa: CASQGQGNYGYTF
CDR3nt: TGTGCCAGCCAGGGACAGGGTAACTATGGCTACACCTTC

j_gene: TRBJ2-7
v_gene: TRBV6-1
abundance: once
d_gene: -
CDR3aa: CASTRPGGYEQYF
CDR3nt: TGTGCCAGCACCCGCCCCGGGGGCTACGAGCAGTACTTC

j_gene: TRBJ1-2
v_gene: TRBV5-1
abundance: few
d_gene: TRBD1
CDR3aa: CASSTDTGTGNYGYTF
CDR3nt: TGCGCCAGCAGCACTGACACCGGGACAGGGAACTATGGCTACACCTTC

j_gene: TRBJ1-6
v_gene: TRBV5-5
abundance: -
d_gene: -
CDR3aa: CASSLVHANSPLHF
CDR3nt: TGTGCCAGCAGCTTGGTCCACGCTAATTCACCCCTCCACTTT

j_gene: TRBJ2-1
v_gene: TRBV7-9
abundance: many
d_gene: -
CDR3aa: CATHPGRASYNEQFF
CDR3nt: TGTGCCACTCATCCGGGGCGGGCCTCCTACAATGAGCAGTTCTTC

j_gene: TRBJ2-4
v_gene: TRBV12-3/TRBV12-4
abundance: few
d_gene: -
CDR3aa: CASSLAQQNIQYF
CDR3nt: TGTGCCAGCAGTTTGGCGCAACAAAACATTCAGTACTTC

j_gene: TRBJ2-3
v_gene: TRBV9
abundance: few
d_gene: TRBD2
CDR3aa: CASSVGPAGGSDTQYF
CDR3nt: TGTGCCAGCAGCGTAGGTCCAGCGGGAGGCTCAGATACGCAGTATTTT

j_gene: TRBJ1-6
v_gene: TRBV12-3/TRBV12-4
abundance: once
d_gene: -
CDR3aa: CASSLETANSPLHF
CDR3nt: TGTGCCAGCAGTTTGGAGACAGCAAATTCACCCCTCCACTTT

j_gene: TRBJ2-3
v_gene: TRBV29-1
abundance: many
d_gene: -
CDR3aa: CSVEERTSPADTQYF
CDR3nt: TGCAGCGTTGAAGAAAGGACTTCTCCGGCAGATACGCAGTATTTT

j_gene: TRBJ2-5
v_gene: TRBV15
abundance: -
d_gene: TRBD1
CDR3aa: CATSRALTGGETQYF
CDR3nt: TGTGCCACCAGCAGAGCCTTGACAGGGGGCGAGACCCAGTACTTC

j_gene: TRBJ2-7
v_gene: TRBV28
abundance: few
d_gene: -
CDR3aa: CASTGEPAPTYEQYF
CDR3nt: TGTGCCAGCACGGGGGAGCCCGCACCAACCTACGAGCAGTACTTC

j_gene: TRBJ2-2
v_gene: TRBV25-1
abundance: few
d_gene: TRBD2
CDR3aa: CASRESGRLNTGELFF
CDR3nt: TGTGCCAGCAGGGAAAGCGGGAGGCTTAACACCGGGGAGCTGTTTTTT

j_gene: TRBJ2-4
v_gene: TRBV5-4
abundance: -
d_gene: TRBD2
CDR3aa: CASSLGPGLAGTWTGAKNIQYF
CDR3nt: TGTGCCAGCAGCTTGGGACCGGGACTAGCGGGTACTTGGACTGGGGCCAAAAACATTCAGTACTTC